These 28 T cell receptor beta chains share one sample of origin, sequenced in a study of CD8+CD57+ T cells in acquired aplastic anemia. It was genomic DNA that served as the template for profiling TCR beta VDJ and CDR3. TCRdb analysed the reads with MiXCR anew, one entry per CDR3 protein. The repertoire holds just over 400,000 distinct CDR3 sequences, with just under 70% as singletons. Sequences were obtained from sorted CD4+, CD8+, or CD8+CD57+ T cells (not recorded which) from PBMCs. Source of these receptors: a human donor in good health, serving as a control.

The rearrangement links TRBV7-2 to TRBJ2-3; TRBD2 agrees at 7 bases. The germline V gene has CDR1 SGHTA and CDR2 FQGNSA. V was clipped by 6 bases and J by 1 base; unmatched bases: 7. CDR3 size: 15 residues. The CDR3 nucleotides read TGTGCCAGCAGGCCCAGAAGCGGGGGCACAGATACGCAGTATTTT. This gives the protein CASRPRSGGTDTQYF.

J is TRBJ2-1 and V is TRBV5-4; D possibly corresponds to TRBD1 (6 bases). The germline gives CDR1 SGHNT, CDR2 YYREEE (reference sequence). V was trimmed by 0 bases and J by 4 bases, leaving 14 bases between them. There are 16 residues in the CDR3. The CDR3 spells CASSLGTGGSYNEQFF. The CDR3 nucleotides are TGTGCCAGCAGCTTGGGGACTGGGGGCTCATACAATGAGCAGTTCTTC.

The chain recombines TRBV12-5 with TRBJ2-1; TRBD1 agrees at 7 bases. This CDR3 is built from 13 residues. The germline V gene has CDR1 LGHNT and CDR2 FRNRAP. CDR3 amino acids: CASSRTGVGEQFF. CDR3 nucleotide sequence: TGTGCCAGCAGCCGAACAGGGGTCGGTGAGCAGTTCTTC.

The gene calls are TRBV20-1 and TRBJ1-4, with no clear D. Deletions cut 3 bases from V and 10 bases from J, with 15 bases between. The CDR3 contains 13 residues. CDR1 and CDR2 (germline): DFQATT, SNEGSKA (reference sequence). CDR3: CSASTGRVGKLFF. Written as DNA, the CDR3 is TGCAGTGCTAGCACCGGGAGGGTCGGAAAACTGTTTTTT.

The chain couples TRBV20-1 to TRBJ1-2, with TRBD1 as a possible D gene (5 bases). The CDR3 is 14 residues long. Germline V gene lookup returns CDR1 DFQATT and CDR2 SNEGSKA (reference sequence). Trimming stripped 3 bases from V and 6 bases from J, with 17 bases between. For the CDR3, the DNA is TGCAGTGCTAGTGGAGACAGCTCCTACGATGGCTACACCTTC. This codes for CSASGDSSYDGYTF.

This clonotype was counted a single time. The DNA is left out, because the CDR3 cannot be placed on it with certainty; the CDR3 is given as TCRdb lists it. The CDR3 spells CASSLNTQPQHFGLFF. The genes are TRBV7-2 and TRBJ1-4; TRBD1 is taken as the D call from the table, unchecked against the DNA. The CDR3 length is 16 residues, termini included. Germline V lookup: CDR1 SGHTA, CDR2 FQGNSA.

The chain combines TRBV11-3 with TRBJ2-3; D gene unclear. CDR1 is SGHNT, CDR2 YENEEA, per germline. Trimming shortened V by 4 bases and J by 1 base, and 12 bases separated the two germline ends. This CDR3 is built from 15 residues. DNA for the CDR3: TGTGCCAGCAGCTCCGGTACAGCCCGCACAGATACGCAGTATTTT. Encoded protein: CASSSGTARTDTQYF.

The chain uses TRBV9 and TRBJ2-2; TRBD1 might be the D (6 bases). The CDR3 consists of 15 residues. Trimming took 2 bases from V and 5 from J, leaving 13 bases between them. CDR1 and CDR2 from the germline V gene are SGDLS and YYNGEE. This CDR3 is CASSVSRGWTGELFF. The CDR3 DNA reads TGTGCCAGCAGCGTTTCCAGGGGATGGACCGGGGAGCTGTTTTTT.

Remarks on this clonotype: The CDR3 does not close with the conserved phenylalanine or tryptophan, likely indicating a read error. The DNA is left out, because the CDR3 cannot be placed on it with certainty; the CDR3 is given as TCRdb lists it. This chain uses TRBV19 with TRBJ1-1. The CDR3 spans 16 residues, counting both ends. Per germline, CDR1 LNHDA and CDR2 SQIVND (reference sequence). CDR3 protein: CASSQKWADMKYFGPV.

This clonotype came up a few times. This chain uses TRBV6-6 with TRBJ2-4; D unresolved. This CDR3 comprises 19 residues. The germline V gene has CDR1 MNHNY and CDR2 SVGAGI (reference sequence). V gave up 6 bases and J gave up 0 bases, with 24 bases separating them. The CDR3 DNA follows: TGTGCCAGCAGCTCTATCGGGTTTGGCAAGCTGCTAGCCAAAAACATTCAGTACTTC. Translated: CASSSIGFGKLLAKNIQYF.

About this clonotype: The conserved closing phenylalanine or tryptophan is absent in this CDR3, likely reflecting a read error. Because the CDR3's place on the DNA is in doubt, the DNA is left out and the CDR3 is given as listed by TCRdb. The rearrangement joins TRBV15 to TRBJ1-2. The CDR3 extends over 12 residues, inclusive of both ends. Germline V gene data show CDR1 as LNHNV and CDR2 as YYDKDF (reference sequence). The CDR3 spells CATSVRTGGYAL.

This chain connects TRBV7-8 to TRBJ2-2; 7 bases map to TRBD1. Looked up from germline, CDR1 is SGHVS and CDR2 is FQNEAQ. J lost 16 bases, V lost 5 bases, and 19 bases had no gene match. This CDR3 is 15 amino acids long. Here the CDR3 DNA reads TGTGCCAGCAGCGACGGGGACAGAGCGACCACTGAAGCGTTTTTT. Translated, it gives CASSDGDRATTEAFF. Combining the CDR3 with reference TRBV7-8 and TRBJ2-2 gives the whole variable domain GAGVSQSPRYKVAKRGQDVALRCDPISGHVSLFWYQQALGQGPEFLTYFQNEAQLDKSGLPSDRFFAERPEGSVSTLKIQRTQQEDSAVYLCASSDGDRATTEAFFGEGSRLTVL.

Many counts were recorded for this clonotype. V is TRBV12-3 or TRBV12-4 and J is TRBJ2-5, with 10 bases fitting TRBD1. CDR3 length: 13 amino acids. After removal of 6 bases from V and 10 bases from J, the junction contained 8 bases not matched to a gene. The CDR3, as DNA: TGTGCCAGCAGGAATTCGGGACAGGGGATCCAGTACTTC. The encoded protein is CASRNSGQGIQYF.

The CDR3 sequence: CASSYSSQGNEQFF. DNA for the CDR3: TGTGCCAGCAGTTACTCCTCTCAGGGCAATGAGCAGTTCTTC. The rearrangement links TRBV6-2 or TRBV6-3 to TRBJ2-1, with D possibly TRBD1 on 5 matching bases. Germline loops: CDR1 MNHEY, CDR2 SVGEGT. V was clipped by 0 bases and J by 6 bases, with 9 bases between them. The CDR3 loop spans 14 amino acids.

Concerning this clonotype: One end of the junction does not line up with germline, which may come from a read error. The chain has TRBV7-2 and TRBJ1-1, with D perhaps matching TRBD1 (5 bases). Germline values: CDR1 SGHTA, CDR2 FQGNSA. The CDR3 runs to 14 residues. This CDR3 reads CASSLRDLAKNIQF. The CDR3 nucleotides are TGTGCCAGCAGCTTAAGGGACCTAGCCAAAAACATTCAGTTT.

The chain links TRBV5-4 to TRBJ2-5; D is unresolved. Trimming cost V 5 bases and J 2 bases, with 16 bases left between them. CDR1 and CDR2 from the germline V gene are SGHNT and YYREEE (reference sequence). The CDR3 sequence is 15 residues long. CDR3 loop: CASSHVTRVQETQYF. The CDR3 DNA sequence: TGTGCCAGCAGTCACGTTACCCGGGTACAAGAGACCCAGTACTTC.

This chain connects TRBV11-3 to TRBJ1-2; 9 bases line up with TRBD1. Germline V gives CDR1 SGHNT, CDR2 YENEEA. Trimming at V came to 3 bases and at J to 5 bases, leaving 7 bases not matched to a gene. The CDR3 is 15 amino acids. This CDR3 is CASSFRTGVAYGYTF. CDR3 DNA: TGTGCCAGCAGCTTCCGGACAGGGGTGGCATATGGCTACACCTTC. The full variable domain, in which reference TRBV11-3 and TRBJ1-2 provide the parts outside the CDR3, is EAGVVQSPRYKIIEKKQPVAFWCNPISGHNTLYWYLQNLGQGPELLIRYENEEAVDDSQLPKDRFSAERLKGVDSTLKIQPAELGDSAVYLCASSFRTGVAYGYTFGSGTRLTVV.

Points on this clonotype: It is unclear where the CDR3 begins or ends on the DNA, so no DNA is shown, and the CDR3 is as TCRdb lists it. CDR3 sequence reads: CASSYPTRGYEQYFGPGTYGYTF. This rearrangement joins TRBV10-1 to TRBJ1-2. With termini counted, the CDR3 has 23 amino acids. Germline assignment: CDR1 WNHNN and CDR2 SYGVQD (reference sequence).

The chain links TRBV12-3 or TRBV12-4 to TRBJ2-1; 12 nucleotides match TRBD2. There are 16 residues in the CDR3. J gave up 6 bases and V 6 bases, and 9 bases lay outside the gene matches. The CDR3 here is CASSQWTSGVVNEQFF. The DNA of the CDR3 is TGTGCCAGCAGCCAGTGGACTAGCGGGGTAGTCAATGAGCAGTTCTTC.

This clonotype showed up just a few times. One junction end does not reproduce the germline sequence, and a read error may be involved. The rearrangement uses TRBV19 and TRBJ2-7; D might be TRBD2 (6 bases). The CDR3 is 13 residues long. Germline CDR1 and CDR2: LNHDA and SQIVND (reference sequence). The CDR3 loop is CASSGQADYGQYF. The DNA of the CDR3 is TGTGCCAGTAGCGGCCAAGCGGACTACGGGCAGTACTTC.

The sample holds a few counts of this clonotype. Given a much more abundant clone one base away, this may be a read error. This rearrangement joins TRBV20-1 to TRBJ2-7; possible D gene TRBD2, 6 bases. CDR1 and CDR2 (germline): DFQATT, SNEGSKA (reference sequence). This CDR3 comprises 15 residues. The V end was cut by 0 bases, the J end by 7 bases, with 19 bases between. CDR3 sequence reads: CSARDWGGARGEQYF. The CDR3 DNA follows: TGCAGTGCTAGAGATTGGGGCGGGGCCCGGGGTGAGCAGTACTTC.

The CDR3 region is CAAQGRGPYTGELFF. The CDR3 bases are TGTGCCGCCCAGGGGAGGGGTCCCTATACCGGGGAGCTGTTTTTT. This sequence joins TRBV7-9 and TRBJ2-2, with a weak D call TRBD2 (7 bases). Germline values: CDR1 SEHNR, CDR2 FQNEAQ (reference sequence). Between the trimmed V and J ends, which lost 11 bases and 5 bases, there was a span of 21 bases. This CDR3 is 15 amino acids long.

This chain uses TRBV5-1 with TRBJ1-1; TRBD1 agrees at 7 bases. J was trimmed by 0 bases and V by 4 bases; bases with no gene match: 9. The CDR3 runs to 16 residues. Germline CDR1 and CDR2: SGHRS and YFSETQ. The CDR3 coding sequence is TGCGCCAGCAGCCTACAGGGGCTGTCTATGAACACTGAAGCTTTCTTT. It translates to CASSLQGLSMNTEAFF.

CDR3 nucleotides: TGTGCCTTCACTTACTCGACCAGTTCCGGACTGGGGCCCCTCCACTTT. Amino acids: CAFTYSTSSGLGPLHF. The chain recombines TRBV6-1 with TRBJ1-6; no definite D call. Germline V gene lookup returns CDR1 MNHNS and CDR2 SASEGT. This CDR3 contains 16 residues. Trimming cost V 11 bases and J 13 bases, with 30 bases left between them.

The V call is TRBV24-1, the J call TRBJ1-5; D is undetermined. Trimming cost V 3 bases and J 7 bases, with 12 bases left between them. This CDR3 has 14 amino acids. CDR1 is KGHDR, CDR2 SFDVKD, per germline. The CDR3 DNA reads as TGTGCCACCAGTGATCCACTTATCGGACAGCCCCAGCATTTT. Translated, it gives CATSDPLIGQPQHF.

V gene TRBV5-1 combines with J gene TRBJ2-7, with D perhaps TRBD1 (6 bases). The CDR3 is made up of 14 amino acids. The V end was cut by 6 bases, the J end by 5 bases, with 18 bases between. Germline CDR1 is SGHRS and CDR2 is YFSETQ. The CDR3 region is CASNPGQPPDEQYF. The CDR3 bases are TGCGCCAGCAATCCAGGACAGCCCCCTGACGAGCAGTACTTC.

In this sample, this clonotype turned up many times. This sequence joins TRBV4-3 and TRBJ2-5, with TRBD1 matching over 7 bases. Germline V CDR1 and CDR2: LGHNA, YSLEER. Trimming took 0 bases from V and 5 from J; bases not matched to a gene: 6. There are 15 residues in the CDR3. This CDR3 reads CASSQDPGRGETQYF. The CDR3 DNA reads TGCGCCAGCAGCCAAGATCCCGGCAGGGGGGAGACCCAGTACTTC.

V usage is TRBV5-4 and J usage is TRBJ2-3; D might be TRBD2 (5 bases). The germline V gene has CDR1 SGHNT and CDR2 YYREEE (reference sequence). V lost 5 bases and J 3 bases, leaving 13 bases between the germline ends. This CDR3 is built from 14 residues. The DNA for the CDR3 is TGTGCCAGCAGGGAGAGGGCAGGTACAGATACGCAGTATTTT. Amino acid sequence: CASRERAGTDTQYF.